What follows is one T cell receptor beta chain and its context. Noted time point: pre-treatment sample, taken before nivolumab and TIL therapy. Patients were adults with stage 4 NSCLC. These data originate in a study of TIL therapy for anti-PD-1-resistant metastatic lung cancer. The libraries were made with immunoSEQ v3. Only in-frame clones appear in the TCRdb table, and some are missing; sequencing was by immunoSEQ multiplex PCR. Among about 59,000 clones listed, about 70% were seen once. The specimen was blood, collected at baseline. The TCR originated in a person between 25 and 80 years old with non-small cell lung cancer.

CDR3 in DNA: TGCGCCAGCAGCCCTTCCGCGGGAGCATGGGAGACCCAGTACTTC. Protein sequence: CASSPSAGAWETQYF. The chain is built from TRBV5-1 and TRBJ2-5, with 7 positions matching TRBD2. J lost 5 bases, V lost 4 bases, and 11 bases had no gene match. The CDR3 is 15 residues long. The germline V gene has CDR1 SGHRS and CDR2 YFSETQ.